Below are 25 T cell receptor beta chains sequenced from a single sample in a study of cytomegalovirus exposure and HLA in healthy donors. In the PCR, 60 Vbeta and 13 Jbeta primers were used. Some clones are missing from TCRdb's copy, which holds only in-frame ones; the method was immunoSEQ multiplex PCR. This sample carries approximately 89,000 clones, around 76% of them seen once, and the ten largest clones take about 9.4%. Specimen: PBMCs. Every receptor here comes from a man aged 25 to 40 in good health and CMV-seropositive.

The chain combines TRBV4-1 with TRBJ2-1; D is possibly TRBD1 (6 bases). Germline V lookup: CDR1 MGHRA, CDR2 YSYEKL. Trimming shortened V by 2 bases and J by 10 bases, and 9 bases separated the two germline ends. The CDR3 runs to 12 residues. The CDR3 protein is CASSQFGTEQFF. CDR3 nucleotide sequence: TGCGCCAGCAGCCAATTTGGGACAGAGCAGTTCTTC.

This chain connects TRBV7-9 to TRBJ2-3; tentatively, D is TRBD1 (6 bases). The length of the CDR3 is 16 residues. The V end lost 1 base, the J end lost 6 bases, and 17 bases lay between the germline ends. Looked up from germline, CDR1 is SEHNR and CDR2 is FQNEAQ (reference sequence). In nucleotides, the CDR3 is TGTGCCAGCAGCTTAGGGGGGCCCCTCTCTAGTGATACGCAGTATTTT. Its translation is CASSLGGPLSSDTQYF.

The rearrangement uses TRBV9 and TRBJ1-3, with D maybe TRBD1 (6 bases). CDR1 SGDLS and CDR2 YYNGEE come from the germline V gene. CDR3 length equals 16 residues. Trimming removed 4 bases from V and 0 bases from J, with 14 bases in between. DNA of the CDR3: TGTGCCAGCAGCACGTCAGGGGTGAGCTCTGGAAACACCATATATTTT. Protein sequence: CASSTSGVSSGNTIYF.

This clone occurred a few times. This chain joins TRBV4-1 and TRBJ1-4; D unclear. V was cut by 3 bases and J by 0 bases, with 14 bases left in between. This CDR3 region has 17 residues. Per the germline V gene, CDR1 is MGHRA and CDR2 is YSYEKL. Here the CDR3 reads CASSQEGDTSTNEKLFF. DNA of the CDR3: TGCGCCAGCAGCCAGGAGGGAGACACCTCAACTAATGAAAAACTGTTTTTT.

The CDR3 region is CASRRLAGGPYNEQFF. The CDR3 DNA sequence: TGTGCCAGCAGGCGACTAGCGGGGGGCCCCTACAATGAGCAGTTCTTC. J is TRBJ2-1 and V is TRBV6-6, with 13 bases aligning to TRBD2. V gave up 6 bases and J gave up 2 bases; unmatched junction bases: 4. Germline-derived CDR1 and CDR2 are MNHNY and SVGAGI (reference sequence). There are 16 residues in the CDR3.

This chain joins TRBV11-2 and TRBJ1-6; TRBD1 agrees at 8 bases. CDR3 size: 15 residues. Germline V gene sequence: CDR1 SGHAT, CDR2 FQNNGV. The ends lost 5 bases at V and 7 bases at J; junction bases unmatched: 7. CDR3 protein: CASSKNRGGNSPLHF. The CDR3 nucleotides read TGTGCCAGCAGCAAAAACAGGGGGGGGAATTCACCCCTCCACTTT.

V and J are TRBV25-1 and TRBJ2-3; TRBD2 might be the D (5 bases). The V gene's germline CDR1 is MGHDK and CDR2 SYGVNS. V shed 4 bases and J shed 1 base, with 9 bases lying between them. The CDR3 totals 14 residues. CDR3 sequence (DNA): TGTGCCAGCAGTGCGACTACTCGCACAGATACGCAGTATTTT. Its translation: CASSATTRTDTQYF.

J is TRBJ2-5 and V is TRBV9, with 8 bases lining up with TRBD2. TRBJ2-7 matches the DNA end more closely, so the J call is doubtful. This CDR3 has 15 residues. Germline V gives CDR1 SGDLS, CDR2 YYNGEE. The CDR3: CASSVDGRGVYEQYF. The CDR3 region has the DNA TGTGCCAGCAGCGTAGACGGGAGGGGGGTCTACGAGCAGTACTTC.

The table lists this clone with a count of one. The chain uses TRBV19 and TRBJ1-1; perhaps TRBD1 as D (6 bases). From germline, CDR1 is LNHDA and CDR2 SQIVND (reference sequence). V was pared by 5 bases and J by 3 bases, with 10 bases between. The CDR3 runs to 13 residues. For the CDR3, the DNA is TGTGCCAGTAGTCAAGACAGGTACACTGAAGCTTTCTTT. This encodes CASSQDRYTEAFF.

A few counts support this clone. The chain recombines TRBV6-5 with TRBJ1-6; D call uncertain. Germline loops: CDR1 MNHEY, CDR2 SVGAGI. The CDR3 totals 13 residues. Trimming removed 5 bases from V and 13 bases from J, with 15 bases in between. In nucleotides, the CDR3 is TGTGCCAGCAGTGAAGCACCCTCGCGGCCCCTCCACTTT. Amino acids: CASSEAPSRPLHF.

The V gene is TRBV7-9, the J gene TRBJ2-5, with 8 bases aligning to TRBD2. J gave up 2 bases and V 4 bases, and 3 bases lay outside the gene matches. This CDR3 contains 14 residues. Germline-derived CDR1 and CDR2 are SEHNR and FQNEAQ (reference sequence). The CDR3 spells CASSSGLVQETQYF. For the CDR3, the DNA is TGTGCCAGCAGCTCGGGACTAGTTCAAGAGACCCAGTACTTC.

The chain couples TRBV9 to TRBJ1-3; no reliable D call. This CDR3 has 16 amino acids. Trimming removed 0 bases from V and 0 bases from J, with 10 bases in between. CDR1 and CDR2 (germline): SGDLS, YYNGEE. Here the CDR3 DNA reads TGTGCCAGCAGCGTAGTCCCGGAGAGCTCTGGAAACACCATATATTTT. Amino acid sequence: CASSVVPESSGNTIYF. Combining the CDR3 with reference TRBV9 and TRBJ1-3 gives the whole variable domain DSGVTQTPKHLITATGQRVTLRCSPRSGDLSVYWYQQSLDQGLQFLIQYYNGEERAKGNILERFSAQQFPDLHSELNLSSLELGDSALYFCASSVVPESSGNTIYFGEGSWLTVV.

This sequence joins TRBV9 and TRBJ2-4, with 7 bases identical to TRBD2. Germline V gene data show CDR1 as SGDLS and CDR2 as YYNGEE. J lost 6 bases, V lost 2 bases, and 11 bases had no gene match. This CDR3 comprises 16 residues. CDR3 region: CASSVSGRGVGNIQYF. The CDR3 DNA sequence: TGTGCCAGCAGCGTTAGCGGGCGGGGAGTCGGAAACATTCAGTACTTC.

This clone occurred a few times. J is TRBJ2-3 and V is TRBV6-1; 7 positions match TRBD1. The CDR3 contains 14 residues. The V segment lost 6 bases and the J segment 7 bases; nucleotides outside the gene matches: 10. Per the germline V gene, CDR1 is MNHNS and CDR2 is SASEGT. In nucleotides, the CDR3 is TGTGCCAGCAGCGAGACAGGGATAGTGAATACGCAGTATTTT. Encoded protein: CASSETGIVNTQYF.

This chain joins TRBV19 and TRBJ1-1, with D possibly matching TRBD1 (5 bases). From germline, CDR1 is LNHDA and CDR2 SQIVND (reference sequence). The length of the CDR3 is 15 residues. With 0 bases removed from V and 0 bases from J, the gap between germline ends came to 8 bases. The CDR3 sequence: CASSIEAGMNTEAFF. The DNA of the CDR3 is TGTGCCAGTAGTATAGAGGCAGGGATGAACACTGAAGCTTTCTTT.

This clone has more than one count but fewer than ten. J is TRBJ2-2 and V is TRBV7-8, with D unclear. Germline CDR1 and CDR2: SGHVS and FQNEAQ. The CDR3 totals 14 residues. Between the trimmed V and J ends, which lost 4 bases and 2 bases, there was a span of 8 bases. The CDR3 loop reads CASSSRINTGELFF. The CDR3 DNA is TGTGCCAGCAGCTCCAGGATTAACACCGGGGAGCTGTTTTTT.

The chain combines TRBV15 with TRBJ1-5; tentatively, D is TRBD1 (5 bases). V lost 2 bases, J lost 0 bases, and 14 bases lay in between. This CDR3 has 17 amino acids. Germline CDR1 LNHNV, CDR2 YYDKDF (reference sequence). The CDR3 DNA reads as TGTGCCACCAGCAGAATATCGACAGCCCTTAGCAATCAGCCCCAGCATTTT. Translation gives CATSRISTALSNQPQHF. Filled out from reference TRBV15 and TRBJ1-5, the complete variable domain reads DAMVIQNPRYQVTQFGKPVTLSCSQTLNHNVMYWYQQKSSQAPKLLFHYYDKDFNNEADTPDNFQSRRPNTSFCFLDIRSPGLGDTAMYLCATSRISTALSNQPQHFGDGTRLSIL.

The CDR3 DNA reads TGCGCCAGCAGCCAAGGACAGCGGGGCGGCCAGAGTGAGCAGTTCTTC. The encoded protein is CASSQGQRGGQSEQFF. V is TRBV4-3 and J is TRBJ2-1; 7 bases are a match to TRBD2. This CDR3 is built from 16 residues. From germline, CDR1 is LGHNA and CDR2 YSLEER. V shed 1 base and J 9 bases; nucleotides not matched to a gene: 12.

This clone has more than one count but fewer than ten. The chain is built from TRBV9 and TRBJ1-4; D not certain. This CDR3 is 15 amino acids long. Germline V CDR1 and CDR2: SGDLS, YYNGEE. V shed 0 bases and J shed 4 bases, with 10 bases lying between them. The CDR3 region is CASSVGGLLNEKLFF. The DNA of the CDR3 is TGTGCCAGCAGCGTAGGAGGGTTACTTAATGAAAAACTGTTTTTT.

This clone was recorded a few times. The chain is built from TRBV10-3 and TRBJ2-7, with unresolved D. V lost 0 bases, J lost 3 bases, and 18 bases lay in between. The CDR3 extends over 17 amino acids. CDR1 and CDR2 from the germline V gene are ENHRY and SYGVKD. CDR3 sequence reads: CAISESVGHYGDYEQYF. CDR3 bases: TGTGCCATCAGTGAGTCCGTCGGCCACTATGGCGACTACGAGCAGTACTTC.

CDR3 coding DNA: TGTGCCAGCAGTGAAGACCAGGGGTCAGGTAATTCACCCCTCCACTTT. Translation: CASSEDQGSGNSPLHF. This chain links TRBV6-1 with TRBJ1-6; possible D gene TRBD1, 6 bases. Trimming took off 1 base at V and 6 bases at J, with 13 bases between the two ends. Germline CDR1 is MNHNS and CDR2 is SASEGT. CDR3 length equals 16 residues.

The gene calls are TRBV6-1 and TRBJ2-1; TRBD2 matches 7 bases. The CDR3 consists of 14 residues. Trimming took 6 bases from V and 1 from J; bases not matched to a gene: 3. CDR1 is MNHNS, CDR2 SASEGT, per germline. The CDR3 bases are TGTGCCAGCAGGGGCGGGGGATCCTACAATGAGCAGTTCTTC. Its protein is CASRGGGSYNEQFF.

The chain has TRBV10-3 and TRBJ2-2; 7 positions match TRBD2. Germline V gene lookup returns CDR1 ENHRY and CDR2 SYGVKD. V lost 11 bases to trimming and J lost 0 bases; unmatched junction nucleotides: 12. The CDR3 sequence is 16 residues long. The CDR3 spells CACLLSGGTNTGELFF. DNA of the CDR3: TGTGCCTGCCTTTTATCGGGGGGAACGAACACCGGGGAGCTGTTTTTT.

This chain links TRBV6-5 with TRBJ2-7; TRBD2 is a possible D gene (5 bases). Germline assignment: CDR1 MNHEY and CDR2 SVGAGI. Trimming left V 5 bases short and J 3 bases short, with 11 bases between. This CDR3 has 13 amino acids. The CDR3 loop reads CASSAPRDYEQYF. DNA of the CDR3: TGTGCCAGCAGTGCCCCACGGGACTACGAGCAGTACTTC.

This sequence joins TRBV28 and TRBJ1-2; D possibly corresponds to TRBD1 (6 bases). The CDR3 loop spans 14 amino acids. Germline V lookup: CDR1 MDHEN, CDR2 SYDVKM. Trimming stripped 2 bases from V and 7 bases from J, with 14 bases between. CDR3 in amino acids: CASSLIGGAAGYTF. CDR3 DNA sequence: TGTGCCAGCAGTTTAATCGGGGGGGCGGCTGGCTACACCTTC.